What follows describes a single T cell receptor (beta chain). The sample comes from a study of CD8 T cells in acute hepatitis C reinfection. Trimming cost V 5 bases and J 2 bases, with 8 bases left between them. The germline V gene has CDR1 SGHAT and CDR2 FQNNGV. The CDR3 is 13 amino acids. TCRdb's table, derived via immunoSEQ multiplex PCR, lists solely in-frame clones and lacks some. This table has approximately 41,000 clones, 80% to 90% appearing once. Regarding time point: naive CD8 control sorted from an acute-time-point sample. The specimen was naive CD8+ T cells from PBMCs. The origin of this receptor is a man aged 25-45 years with chronic hepatitis C. The chain joins TRBV11-2 to TRBJ2-3; D uncertain. Written as DNA, the CDR3 is TGTGCCAGCAGCATACGGACCACAGATACGCAGTATTTT. Translating gives CASSIRTTDTQYF.